These 23 T cell receptor beta chains were all obtained from the same sample, sequenced in a study of cytomegalovirus exposure and HLA in healthy donors. Amplification used 60 Vbeta primers and 13 Jbeta primers. TCRdb's table, derived via immunoSEQ multiplex PCR, lists solely in-frame clones and lacks some. The table lists 150,000 to 200,000 clones, roughly 80% of them singletons, with over 9% in the top ten. The sequenced sample was PBMCs. The receptors stem from a young man in good health and CMV-seropositive.

The J gene is TRBJ2-3, the V gene TRBV10-3, with no clear D. Germline values: CDR1 ENHRY, CDR2 SYGVKD. CDR3 length: 14 residues. The ends were cut back, 9 bases at V and 8 bases at J, with 21 bases in the middle. The CDR3 DNA sequence: TGTGCCATGAACTTAATAGATTTCCGTTCTACGCAGTATTTT. This sequence encodes CAMNLIDFRSTQYF.

The genes are TRBV4-1 and TRBJ2-5, with TRBD2 matching over 8 bases. The CDR3 has 14 residues. Trimming cost V 6 bases and J 4 bases; bases outside gene matches: 7. CDR1 is MGHRA, CDR2 YSYEKL, per germline. CDR3 protein: CASRGAGVTETQYF. The DNA of the CDR3 is TGCGCCAGCAGAGGAGCGGGAGTCACAGAGACCCAGTACTTC.

This chain links TRBV2 with TRBJ2-7, with D unclear. CDR1 SNHLY and CDR2 FYNNEI come from the germline V gene. The CDR3 consists of 15 residues. V was shortened by 0 bases and J by 6 bases, with 15 bases between the two germline ends. CDR3 in amino acids: CASSEAARLVSEQYF. The CDR3 region has the DNA TGTGCCAGCAGTGAAGCTGCCAGGTTAGTCTCCGAGCAGTACTTC.

The chain is built from TRBV5-1 and TRBJ2-3; D might be TRBD2 (5 bases). V shed 0 bases and J shed 2 bases, with 13 bases lying between them. The CDR3 runs 16 residues. Germline V CDR1 and CDR2: SGHRS, YFSETQ. The DNA for the CDR3 is TGCGCCAGCAGCTTGGGTGCGAGCGGCCCCACAGATACGCAGTATTTT. Residues: CASSLGASGPTDTQYF.

J is TRBJ2-7 and V is TRBV10-3; tentatively, D is TRBD1 (6 bases). V lost 4 bases and J 5 bases, leaving 9 bases between the germline ends. Germline lookup yields CDR1 ENHRY and CDR2 SYGVKD. This CDR3 has 12 residues. CDR3 DNA: TGTGCCATCAGTGGGGACATCGACGAGCAGTACTTC. It yields the protein CAISGDIDEQYF.

The chain couples TRBV9 to TRBJ2-1; D call uncertain. Germline CDR1 SGDLS, CDR2 YYNGEE. V lost 1 base and J 1 base, leaving 6 bases between the germline ends. The CDR3 consists of 14 residues. The CDR3, as DNA: TGTGCCAGCAGCGTACGTACTTCCTACAATGAGCAGTTCTTC. Residues: CASSVRTSYNEQFF.

The CDR3 DNA sequence: TGTGCCAGCTCACCACCGCCCTGGGACTCCGACCGAAATACGCAGTATTTT. Its translation is CASSPPPWDSDRNTQYF. This sequence joins TRBV18 and TRBJ2-3, with D possibly matching TRBD2 (6 bases). With 0 bases removed from V and 7 bases from J, the gap between germline ends came to 20 bases. The CDR3 extends over 17 amino acids. Germline CDR1 is KGHSH and CDR2 is LQKENI.

This clone was recorded once. This chain links TRBV7-2 with TRBJ2-1; TRBD2 aligns across 10 bases. Germline V CDR1 and CDR2: SGHTA, FQGNSA. Trimming took 7 bases from V and 5 from J; bases not matched to a gene: 11. The length of the CDR3 is 16 residues. CDR3 coding DNA: TGTGCCAGCACCCGCCATAGCGGGGGGTTTAACAATGAGCAGTTCTTC. Its protein product is CASTRHSGGFNNEQFF.

The chain carries TRBV4-1 and TRBJ2-5; D is perhaps TRBD1 (5 bases). The germline V gene has CDR1 MGHRA and CDR2 YSYEKL. The V gene lost 6 bases and the J gene lost 5 bases, with 13 bases spanning the gap. This CDR3 is 13 amino acids long. CDR3 amino acids: CASRAGSSETQYF. The CDR3 bases are TGCGCCAGCAGAGCAGGGTCGTCGGAGACCCAGTACTTC.

The chain combines TRBV27 with TRBJ2-1, with 10 positions matching TRBD2. The J segment lost 6 bases and the V segment lost 7 bases, leaving 6 bases of the junction unmatched. Germline CDR1 reads MNHEY; CDR2 reads SMNVEV (reference sequence). The CDR3 is made up of 14 amino acids. CDR3 DNA: TGTGCCAGCACGAGAATAGCGGGAGGCAATGAGCAGTTCTTC. Translating gives CASTRIAGGNEQFF.

This clone was detected only a few times. The chain has TRBV28 and TRBJ1-2; D perhaps matches TRBD1 (5 bases). V was cut by 6 bases and J by 5 bases, with 13 bases left in between. The CDR3 sequence is 13 residues long. Germline CDR1 is MDHEN and CDR2 is SYDVKM. The CDR3 DNA sequence: TGTGCCAGCAGGGCGACAGTTTCTTATGGCTACACCTTC. Its translation: CASRATVSYGYTF.

The chain recombines TRBV19 with TRBJ1-1, with TRBD1 matching over 11 bases. The CDR3 covers 14 residues. V lost 3 bases, J lost 6 bases, and 3 bases stayed unmatched. Germline values: CDR1 LNHDA, CDR2 SQIVND (reference sequence). The CDR3 reads CASSMDRGLAEAFF. The DNA for the CDR3 is TGTGCCAGTAGTATGGACAGGGGGCTGGCTGAAGCTTTCTTT. The whole variable domain, filled in from reference TRBV19 and TRBJ1-1, reads DGGITQSPKYLFRKEGQNVTLSCEQNLNHDAMYWYRQDPGQGLRLIYYSQIVNDFQKGDIAEGYSVSREKKESFPLTVTSAQKNPTAFYLCASSMDRGLAEAFFGQGTRLTVV.

This clone was seen only a few times. Other DNA sequences from this sample encode an identical CDR3 as well. The chain employs TRBV7-7 and TRBJ2-7; 10 bases align to TRBD1. The V gene end was trimmed by 1 base and the J gene end by 7 bases; junction bases not matched to a gene: 1. CDR1 SSHAT and CDR2 FNYEAQ come from the germline V gene (reference sequence). CDR3 length equals 13 residues. CDR3 in amino acids: CASSLGTGGEQYF. The CDR3 region has the DNA TGTGCCAGCAGCTTAGGGACAGGGGGTGAGCAGTACTTC. The full variable domain, in which reference TRBV7-7 and TRBJ2-7 provide the parts outside the CDR3, is GAGVSQSPRYKVTKRGQDVTLRCDPISSHATLYWYQQALGQGPEFLTYFNYEAQPDKSGLPSDRFSAERPEGSISTLTIQRTEQRDSAMYRCASSLGTGGEQYFGPGTRLTVT.

The chain recombines TRBV27 with TRBJ2-7; D is unresolved. The germline V and J ends were trimmed by 3 bases and 3 bases, with 12 bases remaining between them. CDR1 and CDR2 from the germline V gene are MNHEY and SMNVEV (reference sequence). This CDR3 spans 14 amino acids. Here the CDR3 DNA reads TGTGCCAGCAGTTTCGGTCAGAGGAACTACGAGCAGTACTTC. It encodes CASSFGQRNYEQYF.

The rearrangement uses TRBV5-1 and TRBJ2-2, with 13 nucleotides matching TRBD2. Germline values: CDR1 SGHRS, CDR2 YFSETQ. The trim removed 7 bases at V and 2 bases at J, leaving 8 bases unmatched. This CDR3 region has 17 residues. In DNA, the CDR3 is TGCGCCAGCGGATGGACTAGCGGGAGTCCCAACACCGGGGAGCTGTTTTTT. This codes for CASGWTSGSPNTGELFF.

This clone occurred a few times. This chain links TRBV30 with TRBJ2-7; 9 nucleotides match TRBD1. V lost 2 bases and J lost 9; bases outside the gene matches: 11. CDR1 and CDR2 (germline): GTSNPN, SVGIG (reference sequence). This CDR3 has 14 amino acids. The chain's CDR3 is CAWSWTGVPEGQYF. The CDR3, as DNA: TGTGCCTGGAGTTGGACAGGGGTGCCCGAGGGGCAGTACTTC.

The V gene is TRBV6-1, the J gene TRBJ2-1, with 7 bases aligning to TRBD2. Looked up from germline, CDR1 is MNHNS and CDR2 is SASEGT. With 8 bases clipped from V and 4 bases from J, the junction kept 5 bases outside the gene matches. The CDR3 has 13 amino acids. The CDR3 nucleotides are TGTGCCAGCGGGCTAGCGGTTTACAATGAGCAGTTCTTC. Its translation is CASGLAVYNEQFF.

The chain recombines TRBV30 with TRBJ1-2; TRBD1 matches at 7 bases. Unmatched junction bases numbered 7, after V lost 2 bases and J lost 4 bases. Germline V gene data show CDR1 as GTSNPN and CDR2 as SVGIG (reference sequence). This CDR3 spans 14 amino acids. CDR3 sequence reads: CAWSLSGTAYGYTF. DNA of the CDR3: TGTGCCTGGAGTCTATCCGGGACAGCCTATGGCTACACCTTC.

V gene TRBV15 combines with J gene TRBJ2-5, with D uncertain. Germline V gene lookup returns CDR1 LNHNV and CDR2 YYDKDF (reference sequence). Trimming stripped 0 bases from V and 2 bases from J, with 7 bases between. The CDR3 extends over 14 amino acids. The CDR3: CATSRDHLQETQYF. CDR3 nucleotides: TGTGCCACCAGCAGAGATCACTTGCAAGAGACCCAGTACTTC.

This clone was counted a few times. The chain joins TRBV29-1 to TRBJ2-2; tentative D call: TRBD1 (6 bases). Germline lookup yields CDR1 SQVTM and CDR2 ANQGSEA. The V end lost 7 bases, the J end lost 1 base, and 10 bases lay between the germline ends. CDR3 length equals 13 residues. CDR3 nucleotides: TGCAGCGCCCCGACAGGGAACACCGGGGAGCTGTTTTTT. Protein product: CSAPTGNTGELFF.

The rearrangement uses TRBV7-7 and TRBJ2-5; D is perhaps TRBD2 (6 bases). The J call may be in error: the DNA end matches TRBJ2-7 better. The V gene's germline CDR1 is SSHAT and CDR2 FNYEAQ (reference sequence). CDR3 length: 13 amino acids. The CDR3 DNA reads TGTGCCAGCAGCCTGGGACTTTTCTACGAGCAGTACTTC. Translated, it gives CASSLGLFYEQYF.

This clone appeared a few times. J is TRBJ2-7 and V is TRBV4-1; a possible D gene is TRBD2 (5 bases). CDR1 and CDR2 (germline): MGHRA, YSYEKL. Trimming shortened V by 6 bases and J by 3 bases, and 15 bases separated the two germline ends. The CDR3 spans 14 residues. The CDR3 reads CASRRSTGIYEQYF. CDR3 sequence (DNA): TGCGCCAGCAGAAGAAGTACGGGGATCTACGAGCAGTACTTC.

This chain uses TRBV10-2 with TRBJ2-2; TRBD2 aligns across 7 bases. Trimming took 4 bases from V and 3 from J; bases not matched to a gene: 20. Germline V gene data show CDR1 as WSHSY and CDR2 as SAAADI. The CDR3 totals 20 residues. The CDR3 coding sequence is TGCGCCAGCAGTGGGGGGAGGGGAGCGCGGGTCGCGGCGGACACCGGGGAGCTGTTTTTT. Translated: CASSGGRGARVAADTGELFF.